One sample yielded the 13 T cell receptor beta chains listed below, sequenced in a study of technical replicates of blood from a few donors. Using immunoSEQ multiplex PCR, the repertoire was profiled, and TCRdb retains in-frame clones only, with some absent. The sample yields approximately 76,000 clones, roughly 90% seen once. Input material: T cells isolated from PBMCs. The receptors shown here come from a human donor in good health.

The chain joins TRBV29-1 to TRBJ1-1; TRBD1 is a possible D gene (6 bases). The CDR3 has 12 amino acids. V lost 0 bases and J lost 6, with 8 bases in between. Per germline, CDR1 SQVTM and CDR2 ANQGSEA. The CDR3 spells CSVEDRGAEAFF. As DNA, the CDR3 is TGCAGCGTTGAAGACAGGGGTGCTGAAGCTTTCTTT.

This rearrangement joins TRBV7-2 to TRBJ2-1; the D gene is possibly TRBD2 (7 bases). CDR3 size: 16 residues. In germline, CDR1 is SGHTA, CDR2 FQGNSA. V was pared by 2 bases and J by 3 bases, with 14 bases between. In nucleotides, the CDR3 is TGTGCCAGCAGCTTATCGGCGGGGGCTGTCTACAATGAGCAGTTCTTC. Its protein is CASSLSAGAVYNEQFF.

The rearrangement joins TRBV21-1 to TRBJ2-7; TRBD1, the table's D call, was not compared with the DNA. TRBV21-1 is a recognized pseudogene. The CDR3 covers 15 residues. CDR3: CASSSRQVHSYEQYF. DNA of the CDR3: TGTGCCAGCAGCTCACGACAGGTGCATTCCTACGAGCAGTACTTC.

This chain's CDR3 is CASSLQGSGEQYF. The DNA of the CDR3 is TGCGCCAGCAGCTTGCAGGGGTCGGGGGAGCAGTACTTC. The V and J genes are TRBV5-1 and TRBJ2-7, with a weak D call TRBD1 (6 bases). The CDR3 has 13 residues. Per germline, CDR1 SGHRS and CDR2 YFSETQ. The V and J ends lost 1 base and 7 bases respectively, with 12 bases between them.

The chain uses TRBV21-1 and TRBJ1-2; whether TRBD1, the table's D call, matches the DNA was not checked. TRBV21-1 is a known pseudogene. The CDR3 extends over 16 amino acids. CDR3 protein: CASSSTGHPMSYGYTF. Written as DNA, the CDR3 is TGTGCCAGCAGCTCAACGGGACATCCGATGAGTTATGGCTACACCTTC.

The chain carries TRBV9 and TRBJ2-5, with 10 bases aligning to TRBD2. V shed 4 bases, J shed 3 bases, and the junction held 3 bases outside the gene matches. The CDR3 has 14 residues. Per the germline V gene, CDR1 is SGDLS and CDR2 is YYNGEE. The CDR3 is CASSQLAGEETQYF. DNA of the CDR3: TGTGCCAGCAGCCAGCTAGCGGGGGAAGAGACCCAGTACTTC.

This chain joins TRBV13 and TRBJ2-7, with 8 bases matching TRBD2. The trim removed 4 bases at V and 3 bases at J, leaving 8 bases unmatched. The V gene's germline CDR1 is PRHDT and CDR2 FYEKMQ (reference sequence). The CDR3 contains 15 residues. CDR3 sequence: CASSSLGGVDYEQYF. DNA for the CDR3: TGTGCCAGCAGCTCCCTCGGGGGGGTGGACTACGAGCAGTACTTC.

This clone was observed once. V and J are TRBV28 and TRBJ1-2; the D is unclear. CDR3 size: 17 residues. The V gene's germline CDR1 is MDHEN and CDR2 SYDVKM. Between the trimmed V and J ends, which lost 3 bases and 7 bases, there was a span of 24 bases. CDR3 sequence reads: CASSFGSNPGIAVGYTF. CDR3 sequence (DNA): TGTGCCAGCAGTTTTGGGTCCAACCCCGGGATTGCCGTTGGCTACACCTTC.

The chain combines TRBV10-1 with TRBJ2-3; 11 positions agree with TRBD1. The CDR3 is made up of 15 amino acids. CDR1 WNHNN and CDR2 SYGVQD come from the germline V gene (reference sequence). Trimming at V came to 6 bases and at J to 6 bases, leaving 8 bases not matched to a gene. The CDR3 sequence is CASSGQGAQGDTQYF. The CDR3 coding sequence is TGCGCCAGCAGCGGACAGGGGGCGCAGGGGGATACGCAGTATTTT.

The chain combines TRBV5-1 with TRBJ2-3; 14 positions match TRBD2. This CDR3 contains 16 residues. Germline CDR1 is SGHRS and CDR2 is YFSETQ. The J segment lost 6 bases and the V segment lost 4 bases, leaving 7 bases of the junction unmatched. CDR3 sequence reads: CASSRGLAGEEDTQYF. The CDR3 DNA reads TGCGCCAGCAGCCGGGGACTAGCGGGAGAGGAGGATACGCAGTATTTT. The full variable domain, its missing parts supplied by reference TRBV5-1 and TRBJ2-3, is KAGVTQTPRYLIKTRGQQVTLSCSPISGHRSVSWYQQTPGQGLQFLFEYFSETQRNKGNFPGRFSGRQFSNSRSEMNVSTLELGDSALYLCASSRGLAGEEDTQYFGPGTRLTVL.

The chain employs TRBV28 and TRBJ1-2, with D unclear. Per germline, CDR1 MDHEN and CDR2 SYDVKM. V was pared by 3 bases and J by 1 base, with 12 bases between. The CDR3 is made up of 15 amino acids. Here the CDR3 DNA reads TGTGCCAGCAGTTTTGGGCTTCAGAGTAACTATGGCTACACCTTC. Encoded protein: CASSFGLQSNYGYTF.

The chain employs TRBV7-9 and TRBJ2-3; possible D gene TRBD2, 6 bases. The CDR3 is 16 residues long. Germline lookup yields CDR1 SEHNR and CDR2 FQNEAQ (reference sequence). Between the trimmed V and J ends, which lost 8 bases and 0 bases, there was a span of 18 bases. For the CDR3, the DNA is TGTGCCAGCTACAGAACAGGCGGGACTAGCACAGATACGCAGTATTTT. This encodes CASYRTGGTSTDTQYF.

The chain carries TRBV2 and TRBJ1-2, with TRBD1 matching 7 bases. The CDR3 extends over 13 amino acids. V lost 6 bases, J lost 8 bases, and 9 bases stayed unmatched. The V gene's germline CDR1 is SNHLY and CDR2 FYNNEI. CDR3 nucleotides: TGTGCCAGCAGCTCCGAGGGGGCTCCGGGCTACACCTTC. As protein: CASSSEGAPGYTF.